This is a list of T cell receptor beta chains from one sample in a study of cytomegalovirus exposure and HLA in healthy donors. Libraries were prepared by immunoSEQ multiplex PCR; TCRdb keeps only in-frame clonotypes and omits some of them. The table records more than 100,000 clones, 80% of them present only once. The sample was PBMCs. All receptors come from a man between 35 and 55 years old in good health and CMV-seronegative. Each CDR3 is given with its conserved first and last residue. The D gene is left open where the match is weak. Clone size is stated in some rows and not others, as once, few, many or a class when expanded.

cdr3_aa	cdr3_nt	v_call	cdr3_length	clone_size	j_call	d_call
CASSEERVTNIQYF	TGCGCCAGCAGTGAGGAGCGGGTAACAAACATTCAGTACTTC	TRBV5-1	14	-	TRBJ2-4	-
CASSQDRGPNEQFF	TGCGCCAGCAGCCAGGACAGGGGGCCCAATGAGCAGTTCTTC	TRBV4-1	14	-	TRBJ2-1	TRBD1
CASSARGGNSGNTIYF	TGTGCCAGCAGTGCTCGGGGAGGCAACTCTGGAAACACCATATATTTT	TRBV6-1	16	-	TRBJ1-3	-
CASSLSEGNQPQHF	TGTGCCAGCAGCTTAAGTGAGGGCAATCAGCCCCAGCATTTT	TRBV7-9	14	-	TRBJ1-5	-
CASSPIDSSTDTQYF	TGTGCCAGCTCACCGATCGACAGCAGCACAGATACGCAGTATTTT	TRBV18	15	-	TRBJ2-3	-
CASSLVADQPQHF	TGTGCCAGCAGCCTTGTAGCCGATCAGCCCCAGCATTTT	TRBV28	13	-	TRBJ1-5	-
CASSPQGADSPLHF	TGCGCCAGCAGCCCACAGGGGGCAGATTCACCCCTCCACTTT	TRBV5-1	14	-	TRBJ1-6	TRBD1
CASSQDRINEKLFF	TGCGCCAGCAGCCAAGACAGAATTAATGAAAAACTGTTTTTT	TRBV4-1	14	-	TRBJ1-4	-
CASSPTGNREAEAFF	TGTGCCAGCAGTCCGACAGGGAATAGGGAGGCTGAAGCTTTCTTT	TRBV25-1	15	-	TRBJ1-1	TRBD1
CASSPWSYEQYF	TGTGCCAGCAGCCCATGGAGCTACGAGCAGTACTTC	TRBV7-2	12	-	TRBJ2-7	-
CASRLAGSAQETQYF	TGTGCAAGTCGCTTGGCGGGCTCGGCACAAGAGACCCAGTACTTC	TRBV12-2	15	-	TRBJ2-5	-
CASSLGSGGQPQHF	TGTGCCAGCAGCTTAGGGTCGGGGGGTCAGCCCCAGCATTTT	TRBV7-2	14	-	TRBJ1-5	-
CASSLPSGGSTDTQYF	TGTGCCAGCAGCTTACCTAGCGGGGGGTCCACAGATACGCAGTATTTT	TRBV7-9	16	-	TRBJ2-3	TRBD2
CASSLWAAPEANYGYTF	TGTGCCAGCAGTTTATGGGCAGCCCCGGAGGCTAACTATGGCTACACCTTC	TRBV28	17	-	TRBJ1-2	-
CSAGPGQNYGYTF	TGCAGCGCCGGACCGGGACAGAACTATGGCTACACCTTC	TRBV29-1	13	-	TRBJ1-2	TRBD1
CASSLTSGTFSYEQYF	TGTGCCAGCAGCTTGACTAGCGGGACCTTCTCCTACGAGCAGTACTTC	TRBV7-8	16	-	TRBJ2-7	TRBD2
CASSDLGTAGDQPQHF	TGTGCCAGCAGTGACCTCGGGACAGCGGGAGATCAGCCCCAGCATTTT	TRBV28	16	few	TRBJ1-5	TRBD1
CASSWDRPNEKLFF	TGTGCCAGCAGCTGGGACAGGCCTAATGAAAAACTGTTTTTT	TRBV7-9	14	-	TRBJ1-4	TRBD1
CASRNRDTGELFF	TGTGCCAGTAGGAACAGGGACACCGGGGAGCTGTTTTTT	TRBV19	13	-	TRBJ2-2	-
CAWSRTLSYNEQFF	TGTGCCTGGAGCCGTACTTTATCCTACAATGAGCAGTTCTTC	TRBV30	14	-	TRBJ2-1	-
CASSLGYEQYF	TGTGCCAGCAGCCTCGGCTACGAGCAGTACTTC	TRBV28	11	-	TRBJ2-7	-
CASSSQGFGNTIYF	TGTGCCAGTAGTAGCCAGGGATTTGGAAACACCATATATTTT	TRBV19	14	few	TRBJ1-3	-
CASSRDRAREQYF	TGTGCCAGCAGCCGGGACAGGGCACGCGAGCAGTACTTC	TRBV11-2	13	-	TRBJ2-7	TRBD1
CASSLHSSQETQYF	TGTGCCAGCAGCTTGCACAGCTCTCAAGAGACCCAGTACTTC	TRBV5-8	14	-	TRBJ2-5	-
CASSLRLAGVSSYNEQFF	TGTGCCAGCAGCTTGAGACTAGCGGGAGTAAGCTCCTACAATGAGCAGTTCTTC	TRBV5-6	18	-	TRBJ2-1	TRBD2
CASSSTGAAEETQYF	TGTGCCAGCAGTTCCACAGGGGCCGCCGAGGAGACCCAGTACTTC	TRBV6-5	15	-	TRBJ2-5	TRBD1
CASSSGDYQPQHF	TGTGCCAGCAGCTCGGGGGATTATCAGCCCCAGCATTTT	TRBV5-6	13	once	TRBJ1-5	-
CASSPGLAAYEQYF	TGTGCCAGCAGCCCGGGACTAGCGGCATACGAGCAGTACTTC	TRBV7-9	14	-	TRBJ2-7	TRBD2
CSVGEDEQYF	TGCAGCGTGGGGGAGGACGAGCAGTACTTC	TRBV29-1	10	few	TRBJ2-7	-
CASSPGTSGANEQFF	TGTGCCAGCAGTCCCGGGACTAGCGGGGCCAATGAGCAGTTCTTC	TRBV6-1	15	once	TRBJ2-1	TRBD2
CASSDKLSNQPQHF	TGTGCCAGCAGTGATAAACTTAGCAATCAGCCCCAGCATTTT	TRBV6-4	14	-	TRBJ1-5	-
CASRFLSGVNNEQFF	TGTGCCAGCAGATTCTTATCGGGGGTCAACAATGAGCAGTTCTTC	TRBV6-6	15	-	TRBJ2-1	-
CASSLINTEAFF	TGTGCCAGCAGCCTAATAAACACTGAAGCTTTCTTT	TRBV11-2	12	-	TRBJ1-1	-
CASSLQQGQFQETQYF	TGTGCCAGCTCACTTCAGCAGGGACAGTTCCAAGAGACCCAGTACTTC	TRBV18	16	-	TRBJ2-5	TRBD1
CASSGEVGPYEQYF	TGCGCCAGCAGCGGGGAGGTAGGCCCCTACGAGCAGTACTTC	TRBV5-1	14	-	TRBJ2-7	-
CASSQGGTSGNTIYF	TGCGCCAGCAGCCAGGGGGGTACTTCTGGAAACACCATATATTTT	TRBV4-1	15	-	TRBJ1-3	-
CAINEQGIEDSPLHF	TGTGCCATCAACGAACAGGGGATTGAGGATTCACCCCTCCACTTT	TRBV10-3	15	once	TRBJ1-6	TRBD1
CASSLTLDTQETQYF	TGTGCCAGCAGCTTGACCCTGGACACTCAAGAGACCCAGTACTTC	TRBV5-6	15	few	TRBJ2-5	-
CASHKPTGLAGRSYNEQFF	TGTGCCAGCCACAAACCAACGGGACTAGCGGGCCGATCCTACAATGAGCAGTTCTTC	TRBV5-4	19	-	TRBJ2-1	TRBD2
CASSLEGGTRGQYF	TGTGCCAGCAGTTTAGAGGGCGGTACCCGGGGGCAGTACTTC	TRBV28	14	-	TRBJ2-7	-
CASSPADRPPRDTEAFF	TGTGCCAGCTCACCTGCCGACAGGCCCCCTCGGGACACTGAAGCTTTCTTT	TRBV18	17	-	TRBJ1-1	-
CASSVGGGETQYF	TGTGCCAGCAGCGTAGGCGGGGGGGAGACCCAGTACTTC	TRBV9	13	-	TRBJ2-5	TRBD2
CASSLGGPNQPQHF	TGTGCCAGCAGCCTAGGGGGCCCCAATCAGCCCCAGCATTTT	TRBV6-5	14	-	TRBJ1-5	TRBD1
CASSRGQGTANEKLFF	TGCGCCAGCAGCCGAGGACAGGGGACAGCGAATGAAAAACTGTTTTTT	TRBV4-1	16	-	TRBJ1-4	TRBD1
CASSPGTDYNEQFF	TGTGCCAGCAGCCCCGGGACAGACTACAATGAGCAGTTCTTC	TRBV5-4	14	few	TRBJ2-1	TRBD1
CASRQADRWGYTF	TGTGCCAGCAGGCAAGCGGACAGGTGGGGCTACACCTTC	TRBV7-9	13	-	TRBJ1-2	TRBD1
CASSRTSGDYSYEQYF	TGCGCCAGCAGCCGGACTAGCGGGGACTATTCCTACGAGCAGTACTTC	TRBV4-1	16	-	TRBJ2-7	TRBD2
CATSRGPGQGAVNEKLFF	TGTGCCACCAGCAGAGGACCGGGGCAGGGGGCGGTTAATGAAAAACTGTTTTTT	TRBV15	18	-	TRBJ1-4	TRBD1
CASSSGQGRNNEQFF	TGTGCCAGCAGCTCCGGACAGGGGCGCAACAATGAGCAGTTCTTC	TRBV7-8	15	-	TRBJ2-1	TRBD1
CASRKAGLMDTQYF	TGCGCCAGCAGGAAAGCGGGGCTAATGGATACGCAGTATTTT	TRBV4-1	14	-	TRBJ2-3	TRBD2
CASNARGSGGFQPQHF	TGTGCCAGTAACGCCCGGGGGTCCGGGGGTTTTCAGCCCCAGCATTTT	TRBV19	16	-	TRBJ1-5	-
CASSVAVQGVGELFF	TGTGCCAGCAGCGTAGCGGTACAGGGGGTCGGGGAGCTGTTTTTT	TRBV9	15	-	TRBJ2-2	TRBD1
CSVVGQGYEQYF	TGCAGCGTTGTGGGACAGGGCTACGAGCAGTACTTC	TRBV29-1	12	-	TRBJ2-7	TRBD1
CASRRTGTLQETQYF	TGTGCCAGCAGACGAACCGGGACTTTACAAGAGACCCAGTACTTC	TRBV6-5	15	-	TRBJ2-5	-
CASSPATSGTYEQYF	TGCGCCAGCAGCCCTGCAACTAGCGGCACCTACGAGCAGTACTTC	TRBV5-1	15	few	TRBJ2-7	TRBD2
CSVMQGSNQPQHF	TGCAGCGTTATGCAGGGCTCCAATCAGCCCCAGCATTTT	TRBV29-1	13	-	TRBJ1-5	-
CASSPPGQLNTEAFF	TGCGCCAGCAGCCCTCCGGGACAACTGAACACTGAAGCTTTCTTT	TRBV5-1	15	once	TRBJ1-1	-